Given below is one T cell receptor beta chain in context. The antigen remains undetermined. This sample is drawn from a study of cytomegalovirus exposure and HLA in healthy donors. Study context: Early released data had approximately 86 million unique TCRs, all coming from HLA-typed donors.

General study points: Based on reports, TCR beta sequences accurately predicted HLA-A and HLA-B alleles for most subjects. In a later analysis, DRB1 alleles had the most associated TCRs; HLA-C alleles the fewest.

Amplification used 60 Vbeta primers and 13 Jbeta primers. Data came from immunoSEQ multiplex PCR; TCRdb stores just in-frame clones and leaves some out. The sample carries 110,000 to 150,000 clones, about 80% recorded once. Germline V gene lookup returns CDR1 MNHEY and CDR2 SVGAGI. The CDR3 runs 15 residues. The V gene lost 8 bases and the J gene lost 1 base, with 14 bases spanning the gap. Input material: PBMCs. The chain is built from TRBV6-5 and TRBJ2-2, with a possible D match to TRBD1 (6 bases). The clonotype originates from a man in his forties in good health and CMV-seropositive. The CDR3 DNA sequence: TGTGCCAGCTGCGCCCAGGGGAGGAACACCGGGGAGCTGTTTTTT. The encoded protein is CASCAQGRNTGELFF.